This is a list of T cell receptor beta chains from one sample in a study of blood T cell repertoires in COVID-19. Here immunoSEQ multiplex PCR was the method, and the copy in TCRdb shows in-frame clones only, minus some. The table has around 300,000 clones, roughly 89% seen once. The sequenced sample consisted of peripheral blood. Receptors were obtained from a man aged 50-60 years with acute or convalescent COVID-19. Both conserved end residues are part of each CDR3. Fields, in order: CDR3 length, D gene, J gene, clone size, V gene, CDR3 DNA, CDR3 protein. A D gene is named only where the DNA matches it firmly. Not all rows give a size; the values are once, few, many and, for expanded clones, a class.

len: 20
d_gene: -
j_gene: TRBJ2-5
abundance: -
v_gene: TRBV4-2
CDR3nt: TGTGCCAGCAGCCAAGATGGAGGGGGCCGGGCCAGTTATGCCCAAGAGACCCAGTACTTC
CDR3aa: CASSQDGGGRASYAQETQYF

len: 12
d_gene: TRBD1
j_gene: TRBJ1-2
abundance: -
v_gene: TRBV10-3
CDR3nt: TGTGCCAGCCGGGACAGTTACTATGGCTACACCTTC
CDR3aa: CASRDSYYGYTF

len: 14
d_gene: -
j_gene: TRBJ1-2
abundance: -
v_gene: TRBV7-8
CDR3nt: TGTGCCAGCAGCACTAGGGAGGGGAACTATGGCTACACCTTC
CDR3aa: CASSTREGNYGYTF

len: 16
d_gene: TRBD2
j_gene: TRBJ2-2
abundance: -
v_gene: TRBV5-1
CDR3nt: TGCGCCAGCAGCTCACTAGCGGGGGGAAACACCGGGGAGCTGTTTTTT
CDR3aa: CASSSLAGGNTGELFF

len: 13
d_gene: TRBD2
j_gene: TRBJ2-7
abundance: -
v_gene: TRBV12-3/TRBV12-4
CDR3nt: TGTGCCAGCACTCTCGGGGGGACCTACGAGCAGTACTTC
CDR3aa: CASTLGGTYEQYF

len: 14
d_gene: TRBD1
j_gene: TRBJ1-2
abundance: -
v_gene: TRBV3-1/TRBV3-2
CDR3nt: TGTGCCAGCAGCCAAGGAGGACAGGGTATAAGCTACACCTTC
CDR3aa: CASSQGGQGISYTF

len: 13
d_gene: -
j_gene: TRBJ1-1
abundance: -
v_gene: TRBV6-5
CDR3nt: TGTGCCAGCTTAAGACCGGGGAACACTGAAGCTTTCTTT
CDR3aa: CASLRPGNTEAFF

len: 14
d_gene: -
j_gene: TRBJ1-5
abundance: -
v_gene: TRBV4-1
CDR3nt: TGCGCCAGCAGCCAATCAATTAGCAATCAGCCCCAGCATTTT
CDR3aa: CASSQSISNQPQHF

len: 20
d_gene: TRBD2
j_gene: TRBJ2-5
abundance: -
v_gene: TRBV5-1
CDR3nt: TGCGCCAGCAGCTTTCCGACCCAGGGACTAGCGGGGGGCCTCCAAGAGACCCAGTACTTC
CDR3aa: CASSFPTQGLAGGLQETQYF

len: 13
d_gene: -
j_gene: TRBJ2-7
abundance: -
v_gene: TRBV3-1/TRBV3-2
CDR3nt: TGTGCCAGCAGCCGATTACAGCCCTACGAGCAGTACTTC
CDR3aa: CASSRLQPYEQYF

len: 14
d_gene: -
j_gene: TRBJ2-1
abundance: -
v_gene: TRBV7-3
CDR3nt: TGTGCCAGCAGCTTAACGATGATTGGGCGTGAGCAGTTCTTC
CDR3aa: CASSLTMIGREQFF

len: 13
d_gene: -
j_gene: TRBJ1-5
abundance: -
v_gene: TRBV10-3
CDR3nt: TGTGCCATCAGGGACAGTAGCAATCAGCCCCAGCATTTT
CDR3aa: CAIRDSSNQPQHF

len: 16
d_gene: -
j_gene: TRBJ1-2
abundance: -
v_gene: TRBV5-4
CDR3nt: TGTGCCAGCAGCTTATCGGTAGCACTGACTAACTATGGCTACACCTTC
CDR3aa: CASSLSVALTNYGYTF

len: 14
d_gene: -
j_gene: TRBJ1-1
abundance: once
v_gene: TRBV30
CDR3nt: TGTGCCTGGAGTGGGACTTTAGGGAACACTGAAGCTTTCTTT
CDR3aa: CAWSGTLGNTEAFF

len: 12
d_gene: -
j_gene: TRBJ2-5
abundance: -
v_gene: TRBV6-2/TRBV6-3
CDR3nt: TGTGCCAGCAGTTACGTATCAGAGACCCAGTACTTC
CDR3aa: CASSYVSETQYF